This entry is about one T cell receptor beta chain. Germline-derived CDR1 and CDR2 are SGHRS and YFSETQ. This CDR3 is 14 amino acids long. With 3 bases removed from V and 3 bases from J, the gap between germline ends came to 12 bases. The data stem from a study of blood T cell repertoires in COVID-19. Study at large: The United States, Italy and Spain supplied acute and convalescent COVID-19 samples. Sample material is recorded as cDNA or gDNA derived from T cells, B-cell-depleted T cells, or PBMCs.

Clones were sequenced by immunoSEQ multiplex PCR, and TCRdb holds only the in-frame ones, with some missing. The sample has approximately 360,000 clones; over 75% are singletons. Input material: PBMCs or T cells enriched from blood (not recorded which). This rearrangement joins TRBV5-1 to TRBJ1-1; D is possibly TRBD1 (6 bases). The TCR comes from a woman in her thirties with acute COVID-19. The CDR3 here is CASSSGTPDTEAFF. The CDR3 DNA follows: TGCGCCAGCAGCTCGGGGACACCTGACACTGAAGCTTTCTTT.